This is a list of T cell receptor beta chains from one sample in a study of T cells in localized non-small cell lung cancer. Profiling relied on immunoSEQ multiplex PCR, and the TCRdb table lists in-frame clones only, not all of them. Altogether about 59,000 clones are present, approximately 90% being singletons, with the ten largest covering 22%. The specimen comprised peripheral blood, sampled before any cancer treatment. These receptors came from a man between 40 and 69 years old with stage I squamous cell lung carcinoma. Each CDR3 is given with its conserved first and last residue. Each record gives: CDR3 protein, CDR3 DNA, clone size, V gene, J gene, D gene. A D gene is named only where the DNA matches it firmly. Clone size is shown for a subset of rows, as once, few, many or a class of expanded clone.

CDR3: CASSISVTEAFF
DNA: TGTGCCAGTAGTATTTCAGTCACTGAAGCTTTCTTT
size: .
V: TRBV19
J: TRBJ1-1
D: .

CDR3: CASSFGHGELFF
DNA: TGTGCCAGCAGCTTCGGACACGGGGAGCTGTTTTTT
size: .
V: TRBV11-3
J: TRBJ2-2
D: .

CDR3: CASRPGQGLYEQYF
DNA: TGTGCCAGCAGGCCGGGACAGGGACTCTACGAGCAGTACTTC
size: .
V: TRBV28
J: TRBJ2-7
D: TRBD1

CDR3: CASSQAGSDTGELFF
DNA: TGCGCCAGCAGCCAAGCGGGCAGTGACACCGGGGAGCTGTTTTTT
size: .
V: TRBV4-3
J: TRBJ2-2
D: .

CDR3: CASSQGQLGNQPQHF
DNA: TGCGCCAGCAGCCAGGGACAACTAGGGAATCAGCCCCAGCATTTT
size: many
V: TRBV4-1
J: TRBJ1-5
D: .

CDR3: CASSQRWTGELFF
DNA: TGTGCCAGCAGCCAAAGGTGGACCGGGGAGCTGTTTTTT
size: .
V: TRBV7-2
J: TRBJ2-2
D: .

CDR3: CASSLDAGGEDTQYF
DNA: TGTGCCAGCAGCTTAGATGCAGGGGGGGAAGATACGCAGTATTTT
size: .
V: TRBV7-9
J: TRBJ2-3
D: .

CDR3: CASSLQLNTEAFF
DNA: TGTGCCAGCAGCTTACAGTTGAACACTGAAGCTTTCTTT
size: once
V: TRBV11-2
J: TRBJ1-1
D: .

CDR3: CASSEGGLADYEQYF
DNA: TGTGCCAGCAGCGAGGGGGGACTAGCGGATTACGAGCAGTACTTC
size: once
V: TRBV13
J: TRBJ2-7
D: TRBD2

CDR3: CASSLAGGRGDSYEQYF
DNA: TGCGCCAGCAGCTTGGCCGGAGGCAGGGGGGACTCCTACGAGCAGTACTTC
size: .
V: TRBV5-1
J: TRBJ2-7
D: .

CDR3: CASGRGLAGGETQYF
DNA: TGTGCCAGCGGCCGGGGACTAGCGGGAGGAGAGACCCAGTACTTC
size: .
V: TRBV9
J: TRBJ2-5
D: TRBD2

CDR3: CAISDPNGRSNQPQHF
DNA: TGTGCCATCAGTGATCCTAATGGTAGGAGCAATCAGCCCCAGCATTTT
size: .
V: TRBV10-3
J: TRBJ1-5
D: .

CDR3: CASSNGDRGHNEKLFF
DNA: TGCGCCAGCAGCAACGGGGACAGGGGACATAATGAAAAACTGTTTTTT
size: .
V: TRBV5-1
J: TRBJ1-4
D: TRBD1